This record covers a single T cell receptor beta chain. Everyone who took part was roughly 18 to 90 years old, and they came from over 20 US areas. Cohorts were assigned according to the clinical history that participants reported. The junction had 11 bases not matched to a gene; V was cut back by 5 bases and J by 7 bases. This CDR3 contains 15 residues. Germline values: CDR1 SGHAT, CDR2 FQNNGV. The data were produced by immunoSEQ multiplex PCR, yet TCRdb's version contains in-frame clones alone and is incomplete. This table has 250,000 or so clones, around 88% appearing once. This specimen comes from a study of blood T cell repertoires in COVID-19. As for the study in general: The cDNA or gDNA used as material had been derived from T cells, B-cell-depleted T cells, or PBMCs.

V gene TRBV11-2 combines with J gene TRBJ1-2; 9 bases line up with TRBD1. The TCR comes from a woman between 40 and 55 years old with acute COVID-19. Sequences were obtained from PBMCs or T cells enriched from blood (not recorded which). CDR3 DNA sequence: TGTGCCAGCAGCGTCACCGGGACAGGGAATGGTGGCTACACCTTC. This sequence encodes CASSVTGTGNGGYTF. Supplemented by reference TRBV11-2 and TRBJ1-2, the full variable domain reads EAGVAQSPRYKIIEKRQSVAFWCNPISGHATLYWYQQILGQGPKLLIQFQNNGVVDDSQLPKDRFSAERLKGVDSTLKIQPAKLEDSAVYLCASSVTGTGNGGYTFGSGTRLTVV.